This T cell receptor beta chain stems from a study of T cell responses to AZD1222 COVID-19 vaccine. Study details: Pooled together were second doses at about 4 or about 12 weeks.

Profiled with immunoSEQ multiplex PCR; TCRdb holds only in-frame clones, not every one. This repertoire shows around 160,000 clones, under 95% found once; its top ten account for 5.2%. This clone occurred once. The germline CDR1 and CDR2 sequences are LNHNV and YYDKDF (reference sequence). The CDR3 length is 15 residues. With 0 bases removed from V and 0 bases from J, the gap between germline ends came to 8 bases. The chain is built from TRBV15 and TRBJ1-1; D is unclear. The material sequenced was peripheral blood, taken on day 0 of AZD1222 vaccination. This clonotype originated in an adult in good health. The CDR3 here is CATSRDRVMNTEAFF. As DNA, the CDR3 is TGTGCCACCAGCAGAGACCGCGTAATGAACACTGAAGCTTTCTTT.